The 5 T cell receptor beta chains presented below share a single source sample, sequenced in a study of brain T cells in children with intractable seizures (TCRdb year 2021). Reading the label with the study, this specimen's time point is: blood from clinic visit 5 months post-surgery; TSC patient then seizure free. The library was produced with the immunoSEQ multiplex PCR assay. In TCRdb, the immuneACCESS table is reduced to in-frame sequences with V and J assigned. These tables do not hold every clone; where another copy was compared, an unresolved V gene accounts for under half, and the others remain unexplained. The sample table records 300,000 to 400,000 clones; nearly 95% of these occur just once. The top ten constitute 5.7% of the sample. This specimen was peripheral blood, taken 4 to 6 months after surgery. Every receptor here comes from a boy younger than two with tuberous sclerosis and intractable seizures.

The rearrangement uses TRBV5-6 and TRBJ1-1; weak D call: TRBD1 (6 bases). V shed 7 bases and J shed 3 bases, with 10 bases lying between them. CDR1 and CDR2 (germline): SGHDT, YYEEEE. The CDR3 consists of 12 residues. CDR3 loop: CASLGQYTEAFF. CDR3 nucleotides: TGTGCCAGCCTAGGACAGTACACTGAAGCTTTCTTT.

The gene calls are TRBV6-5 and TRBJ2-5, with 9 nucleotides matching TRBD2. This CDR3 comprises 15 residues. J lost 4 bases, V lost 2 bases, and 5 bases had no gene match. The V gene's germline CDR1 is MNHEY and CDR2 SVGAGI. CDR3 DNA sequence: TGTGCCAGCAGTTACGAGCGGGGGGCGGGAGAGACCCAGTACTTC. Translating gives CASSYERGAGETQYF.

The rearrangement uses TRBV5-1 and TRBJ2-7; possibly TRBD1 for D (6 bases). V shed 0 bases and J shed 5 bases, with 12 bases lying between them. Germline CDR1 reads SGHRS; CDR2 reads YFSETQ. This CDR3 region has 14 residues. The CDR3 spells CASSLVLDRHEQYF. The CDR3 nucleotides read TGCGCCAGCAGCTTGGTGTTGGACAGACACGAGCAGTACTTC. Full variable domain (remainder filled in from reference TRBV5-1 and TRBJ2-7): KAGVTQTPRYLIKTRGQQVTLSCSPISGHRSVSWYQQTPGQGLQFLFEYFSETQRNKGNFPGRFSGRQFSNSRSEMNVSTLELGDSALYLCASSLVLDRHEQYFGPGTRLTVT.

The J gene is TRBJ1-1, the V gene TRBV7-3, with 7 bases lining up with TRBD1. V gave up 5 bases and J gave up 0 bases; unmatched junction bases: 3. The CDR3 totals 14 residues. Germline loops: CDR1 SGHTA, CDR2 FQGTGA. CDR3 residues: CASSPGTVNTEAFF. CDR3 coding DNA: TGTGCCAGCAGCCCCGGGACAGTGAACACTGAAGCTTTCTTT. The variable domain in full, with the rest retrieved from reference TRBV7-3 and TRBJ1-1, is GAGVSQTPSNKVTEKGKYVELRCDPISGHTALYWYRQSLGQGPEFLIYFQGTGAADDSGLPNDRFFAVRPEGSVSTLKIQRTERGDSAVYLCASSPGTVNTEAFFGQGTRLTVV.

V is TRBV9 and J is TRBJ2-2, with TRBD1 as a possible D gene (5 bases). CDR1 and CDR2 (germline): SGDLS, YYNGEE. The CDR3 is made up of 14 amino acids. V was trimmed by 0 bases and J by 7 bases, leaving 10 bases between them. The CDR3 nucleotides read TGTGCCAGCAGCGTAGTCAGGGTAGGCGGGGAGCTGTTTTTT. This codes for CASSVVRVGGELFF. The full variable domain, with the rest looked up from reference TRBV9 and TRBJ2-2, is DSGVTQTPKHLITATGQRVTLRCSPRSGDLSVYWYQQSLDQGLQFLIQYYNGEERAKGNILERFSAQQFPDLHSELNLSSLELGDSALYFCASSVVRVGGELFFGEGSRLTVL.